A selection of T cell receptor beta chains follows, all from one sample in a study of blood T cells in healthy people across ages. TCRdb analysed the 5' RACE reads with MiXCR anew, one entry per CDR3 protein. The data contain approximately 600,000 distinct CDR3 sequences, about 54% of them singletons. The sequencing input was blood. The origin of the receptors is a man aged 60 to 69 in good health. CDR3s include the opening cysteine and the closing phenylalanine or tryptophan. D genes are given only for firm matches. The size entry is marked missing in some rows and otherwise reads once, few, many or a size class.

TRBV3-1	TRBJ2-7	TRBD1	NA	TGTGCCAGCAGCCCATGGACAGGGAACGACGAGCAGTACTTC	CASSPWTGNDEQYF
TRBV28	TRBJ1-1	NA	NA	TGTGCCAGCAGTTTACCGGGCGGGGGGGCGCGTGGCACTGAAGCTTTCTTT	CASSLPGGGARGTEAFF
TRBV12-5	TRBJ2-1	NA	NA	TGTGCTAGTGGTGTGGGGATCCATGGGGATGAGCAGTTCTTC	CASGVGIHGDEQFF
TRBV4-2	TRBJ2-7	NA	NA	TGTGCCAGCAGCCAAGCCTTGGCGGAATATCAATACGAGCAGTACTTC	CASSQALAEYQYEQYF
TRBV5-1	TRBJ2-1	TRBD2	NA	TGCGCCAGCAGCTTGGCCTACGGGAGGAATGAGCAGTTCTTC	CASSLAYGRNEQFF
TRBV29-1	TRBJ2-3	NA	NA	TGCAGCGTTGAGGGGACCCCGTCATCGCAGTATTTT	CSVEGTPSSQYF
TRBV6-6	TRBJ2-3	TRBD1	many	TGTGCCAGCAGCCCAAGGGGGCTGACTAGCACAGATACGCAGTATTTT	CASSPRGLTSTDTQYF
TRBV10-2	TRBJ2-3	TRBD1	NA	TGCGCCAGCAGTGTCATACCGGGACAGGGGGCAGATACGCAGTATTTT	CASSVIPGQGADTQYF
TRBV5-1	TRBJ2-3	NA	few	TGCGCCAGCAGACGACAGACAGATACGCAGTATTTT	CASRRQTDTQYF
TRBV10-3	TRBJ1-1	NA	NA	TGTGCCATGACTAGACAACTACAACTAACGAACACTGAAGCTTTCTTT	CAMTRQLQLTNTEAFF
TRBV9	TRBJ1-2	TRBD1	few	TGTGCCAGCAGCGCCCGTCAGGGGGGAGGCTACACCTTC	CASSARQGGGYTF
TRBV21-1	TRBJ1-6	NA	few	TGTGCCAGCAGCAAAAGCGGGACAGGACGAAAGACGAAGAATTCACCCCTCCACTTT	CASSKSGTGRKTKNSPLHF
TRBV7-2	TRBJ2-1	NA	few	TGTGCCAGCAGCCGAGGGGGACTGGCCTACAATGAGCAGTTCTTC	CASSRGGLAYNEQFF
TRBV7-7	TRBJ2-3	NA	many	TGTGCCAGCAGCCCGTTAATCGTGACAGATACGCAGTATTTT	CASSPLIVTDTQYF
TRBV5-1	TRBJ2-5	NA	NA	TGCGCCAGCAGCCCACGTCCGGCTAGTAGCGCGACCCAGTACTTC	CASSPRPASSATQYF